This entry features one T cell receptor beta chain sequence. V was trimmed by 2 bases and J by 8 bases, leaving 17 bases between them. The CDR3 is made up of 15 amino acids. The V gene's germline CDR1 is SGHDT and CDR2 YYEEEE. This sample is part of a study of cytomegalovirus exposure and HLA in healthy donors. Across the study: For the approximately 360 genotyped donors, about 79% fell within the Caucasian-associated ancestry cluster.

PCR primers comprised 60 Vbeta and 13 Jbeta primers. Clones were sequenced by immunoSEQ multiplex PCR, and TCRdb holds only the in-frame ones, with some missing. The table has about 88,000 clones, around 90% seen once. The sequencing input was PBMCs. This receptor was obtained from a man aged 18-30 years in good health and CMV-seronegative. The rearrangement links TRBV5-6 to TRBJ2-1; D gene ambiguous. CDR3 nucleotides: TGTGCCAGCAGCTTCACGGTAGTCTCGAACGATGAGCAGTTCTTC. This codes for CASSFTVVSNDEQFF.